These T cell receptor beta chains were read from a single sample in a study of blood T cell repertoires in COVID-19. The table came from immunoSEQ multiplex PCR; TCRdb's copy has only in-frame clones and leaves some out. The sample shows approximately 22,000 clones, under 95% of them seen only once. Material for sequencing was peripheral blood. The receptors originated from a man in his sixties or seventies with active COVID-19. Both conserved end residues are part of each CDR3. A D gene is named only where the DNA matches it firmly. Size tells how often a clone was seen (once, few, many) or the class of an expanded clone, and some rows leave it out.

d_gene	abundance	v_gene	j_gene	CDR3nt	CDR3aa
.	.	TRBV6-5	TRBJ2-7	TGTGCCAGCAGTTACTCGAAGATGGCGGGGCGTTACGAGCAGTACTTC	CASSYSKMAGRYEQYF
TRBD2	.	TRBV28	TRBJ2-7	TGTGCCAGCAGTTTAGCGGGGGGCGGGACCTACGAGCAGTACTTC	CASSLAGGGTYEQYF
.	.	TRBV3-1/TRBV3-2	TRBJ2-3	TGTGCCAGCAGCGCCCGTAGGGGATGGGGCACAGATACGCAGTATTTT	CASSARRGWGTDTQYF
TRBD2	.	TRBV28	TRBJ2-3	TGTGCCAGCACAAATCCCGGGACTAGTCCCGGAGATACGCAGTATTTT	CASTNPGTSPGDTQYF
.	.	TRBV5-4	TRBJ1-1	TGTGCCAGCAGCTTGTCGTTGAACACTGAAGCTTTCTTT	CASSLSLNTEAFF
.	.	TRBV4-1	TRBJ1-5	TGCGCCAGCAGCCAAGATATCACAGCTCGAGGCAATCAGCCCCAGCATTTT	CASSQDITARGNQPQHF
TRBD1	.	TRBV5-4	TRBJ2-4	TGTGCCAGCAGCTCGGGGACAGGCGAAAACATTCAGTACTTC	CASSSGTGENIQYF
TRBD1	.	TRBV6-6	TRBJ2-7	TGTGCCAGCAGTCAGGACAGGCGGGACGAGCAGTACTTC	CASSQDRRDEQYF
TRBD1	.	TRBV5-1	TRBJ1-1	TGCGCCAGCAGCTTAGCCCCCGGACAGGGAACGGAAGCTTTCTTT	CASSLAPGQGTEAFF
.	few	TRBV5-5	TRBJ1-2	TGTGCCAGCAGCCACGACAGACTCGGGGGCTACACCTTC	CASSHDRLGGYTF
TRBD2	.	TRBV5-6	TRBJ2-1	TGTGCCAGCAGGGACCGAGGGCGCGGGGGTCCGCTGGTATACAATGAGCAGTTCTTC	CASRDRGRGGPLVYNEQFF
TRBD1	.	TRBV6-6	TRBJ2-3	TGTGCCAGCAGTTCCACCTTGACAGGGGATACGCAGTATTTT	CASSSTLTGDTQYF
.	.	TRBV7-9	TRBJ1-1	TGTGCCAGCAGCCCCACGGCTCCAACGCGGACTGAAGCTTTCTTT	CASSPTAPTRTEAFF
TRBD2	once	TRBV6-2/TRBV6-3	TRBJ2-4	TGTGCCAGCAGTTCGCCGGGACTAGTGGCCAAAAACATTCAGTACTTC	CASSSPGLVAKNIQYF
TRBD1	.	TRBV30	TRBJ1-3	TGTGCCTGGAGTGTAGTAAAGGGGGCGAGGGACACCATATATTTT	CAWSVVKGARDTIYF
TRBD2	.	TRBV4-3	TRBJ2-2	TGCGCCAGCAGCCAGGGGACGAGACTAGCGGGGAGGAACACCGGGGAGCTGTTTTTT	CASSQGTRLAGRNTGELFF
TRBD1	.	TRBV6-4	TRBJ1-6	TGTGCCAGCACTATGACAGGGGGAAGAACATCACCCCTCCACTTT	CASTMTGGRTSPLHF
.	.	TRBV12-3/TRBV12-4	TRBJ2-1	TGTGCCAGCAGTTTAGATCGGGGGAGTGAGCAGTTCTTC	CASSLDRGSEQFF
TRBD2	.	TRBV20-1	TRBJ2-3	TGCAGTGCTAGTGGGGCGGGGGGCCCAGATACGCAGTATTTT	CSASGAGGPDTQYF
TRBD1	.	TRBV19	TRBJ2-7	TGTGCCAGTAGGGCCCTGGGACAGGGTGGCGAGCAGTACTTC	CASRALGQGGEQYF
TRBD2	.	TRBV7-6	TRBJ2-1	TGTGCCAGCAGCCTCGTCGTGGGCCTGGGACTAGCGGAAAATGAGCAGTTCTTC	CASSLVVGLGLAENEQFF
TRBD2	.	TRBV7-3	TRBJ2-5	TGTGCCAGCAGCTCAGGGACTAGCGGCATACCCGGGGAGACCCAGTACTTC	CASSSGTSGIPGETQYF
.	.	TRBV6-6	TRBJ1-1	TGTGCCAGCACCCGCCTAGGCGGCGGGGGAGGCACTGAAGCTTTCTTT	CASTRLGGGGGTEAFF
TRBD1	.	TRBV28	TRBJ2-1	TGTGCCAGCTCCGTTTTGGGACAGGGTCAGTTCTTC	CASSVLGQGQFF
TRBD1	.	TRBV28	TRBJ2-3	TGTGCCAGCAGTTCCCAGGGGGGCACAGATACGCAGTATTTT	CASSSQGGTDTQYF
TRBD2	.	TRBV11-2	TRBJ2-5	TGTGCCAGCAGCTTAAGTACTAGCGGGGGGCAAGAGACCCAGTACTTC	CASSLSTSGGQETQYF